This TCR beta chain was recovered during a study of blood T cell repertoires in COVID-19. Study background: Sites across the United States, Italy and Spain contributed samples from acute and convalescent COVID-19. In each case, the material was cDNA or gDNA derived from T cells, B-cell-depleted T cells, or PBMCs.

In the original workflow: Reference gene primer amplification yielded estimated nucleated cell counts. The repertoire was sequenced with immunoSEQ multiplex PCR; TCRdb's copy has only in-frame clones and lacks some. V and J calls and clone size are copied from that table; D and trimming were computed from the DNA. The sample consists of under 200,000 clones, roughly three quarters of them appearing once. Sequenced sample: peripheral blood. The sequence was collected from a man in his 60s with active or convalescent COVID-19.

CDR3 loop: CASSLNRERSYTF. DNA of the CDR3: TGTGCCAGCAGCTTAAACAGGGAAAGGAGCTACACCTTC. This sequence joins TRBV7-2 and TRBJ1-2, with D perhaps matching TRBD1 (6 bases). The germline V and J ends were trimmed by 2 bases and 9 bases, with 13 bases remaining between them. Germline V CDR1 and CDR2: SGHTA, FQGNSA. The CDR3 runs to 13 residues.